These 21 T cell receptor beta chains originate from one sample sequenced in a study of Ad26.COV2.S vaccination and SARS-CoV-2 variants (dated by TCRdb to the early 2020s). Library method: the immunoSEQ multiplex PCR assay. As stored in TCRdb, this immuneACCESS dataset retains in-frame rearrangements with V and J assigned. A fraction of the clones does not appear; measured against another copy, unresolved V genes explain less than half of the discrepancy, and the remainder lacks a known reason. The sample data list around 450,000 clones, and roughly 88% of these were observed just once. The ten largest clones capture roughly 4% of the sample. This specimen's treatment or condition label, per the study, means: roughly 20 received Ad26.COV2.S at low or high dose, single or two shots; about 5 received placebo; per-sample allocation not given. For vaccine and placebo recipients, the sequenced repertoires came from samples collected on day 63 after the first injection.

The sequences come from peripheral blood, collected in a trial of Ad26.COV2.S vaccine versus placebo. All receptors derive from a person aged 18-65 years who received the Ad26.COV2.S COVID-19 vaccine or a placebo.

The rearrangement joins TRBV7-6 to TRBJ2-7, with D hard to call. Per germline, CDR1 SGHVS and CDR2 FNYEAQ. The CDR3 is 16 amino acids. Trimming took 4 bases from V and 2 from J, leaving 18 bases between them. CDR3: CASSSPNGPRAYEQYF. The CDR3 nucleotides read TGTGCCAGCAGCTCACCCAATGGCCCTCGAGCCTACGAGCAGTACTTC.

The rearrangement links TRBV18 to TRBJ1-1; D perhaps matches TRBD1 (6 bases). Trimming left V 3 bases short and J 9 bases short, with 11 bases between. This CDR3 is 12 amino acids long. In germline, CDR1 is KGHSH, CDR2 LQKENI. The CDR3 protein is CASSPEGQKAFF. In nucleotides, the CDR3 is TGTGCCAGCTCACCGGAGGGACAAAAAGCTTTCTTT.

The J gene is TRBJ1-2, the V gene TRBV6-6; D gene ambiguous. This CDR3 is built from 13 residues. The V end was cut by 3 bases, the J end by 0 bases, with 5 bases between. Germline V CDR1 and CDR2: MNHNY, SVGAGI (reference sequence). The DNA of the CDR3 is TGTGCCAGCAGTTATATGGCTAACTATGGCTACACCTTC. This gives the protein CASSYMANYGYTF.

This chain connects TRBV27 to TRBJ2-3; D gene uncertain. This CDR3 is built from 13 residues. Trimming removed 5 bases at V and 2 bases at J, with 8 bases between. Germline CDR1 and CDR2: MNHEY and SMNVEV (reference sequence). CDR3 protein: CASSNRFTDTQYF. The DNA of the CDR3 is TGTGCCAGCAGTAACCGGTTCACAGATACGCAGTATTTT.

This chain uses TRBV7-6 with TRBJ2-5; D remains ambiguous. CDR1 and CDR2 (germline): SGHVS, FNYEAQ. Trimming stripped 1 base from V and 5 bases from J, with 29 bases between. The CDR3 is made up of 20 amino acids. The CDR3 protein is CASSLDVGLRTISLGETQYF. CDR3 bases: TGTGCCAGCAGCTTAGATGTGGGCCTCCGTACTATCAGTTTGGGGGAGACCCAGTACTTC.

This chain connects TRBV29-1 to TRBJ2-7, with D unclear. The CDR3 runs 12 residues. V lost 0 bases and J lost 7, with 10 bases in between. Looked up from germline, CDR1 is SQVTM and CDR2 is ANQGSEA. The CDR3 sequence is CSVEDLPREQYF. CDR3 nucleotides: TGCAGCGTTGAAGACCTACCGAGGGAGCAGTACTTC.

V and J are TRBV6-2 or TRBV6-3 and TRBJ2-1; TRBD2 agrees at 7 bases. V gave up 2 bases and J gave up 9 bases; unmatched junction bases: 13. The germline V gene has CDR1 MNHEY and CDR2 SVGEGT. The length of the CDR3 is 16 residues. CDR3 amino acids: CASSYRGRLPGGEQFF. The CDR3 DNA reads as TGTGCCAGCAGTTACAGGGGAAGACTCCCGGGGGGTGAGCAGTTCTTC.

J is TRBJ2-5 and V is TRBV7-9; 7 bases agree with TRBD1. Germline V gene data show CDR1 as SEHNR and CDR2 as FQNEAQ (reference sequence). With V trimmed by 5 bases and J by 1 base, 7 bases remained unmatched. The CDR3 runs to 15 residues. CDR3 nucleotide sequence: TGTGCCAGCAGCAAAAACAGGGGCCCCCAAGAGACCCAGTACTTC. Its translation is CASSKNRGPQETQYF.

The chain uses TRBV5-1 and TRBJ2-1; no definite D call. This CDR3 contains 17 residues. Germline CDR1 SGHRS, CDR2 YFSETQ. Trimming took off 0 bases at V and 1 base at J, with 14 bases between the two ends. Here the CDR3 DNA reads TGCGCCAGCAGCTTGGGTCTTCGGACCTCTTCCTACAATGAGCAGTTCTTC. Translation gives CASSLGLRTSSYNEQFF.

The chain is built from TRBV19 and TRBJ1-1, with 8 bases lining up with TRBD1. The V gene's germline CDR1 is LNHDA and CDR2 SQIVND (reference sequence). The J segment lost 0 bases and the V segment lost 3 bases, leaving 3 bases of the junction unmatched. CDR3 length: 15 amino acids. In nucleotides, the CDR3 is TGTGCCAGTAGTATCAGGACAGGGTTGAACACTGAAGCTTTCTTT. Amino acids: CASSIRTGLNTEAFF.

Concerning this clone itself: Compared with germline, one end of the junction differs, possibly owing to a read error. The CDR3 DNA is TGTGCCAGCAGCCTAGGGTTAGCGGAGGATCCTCATTTC. Amino acids: CASSLGLAEDPHF. This chain uses TRBV7-9 with TRBJ2-7; TRBD2 is a possible D gene (6 bases). The CDR3 is made up of 13 amino acids. The V gene's germline CDR1 is SEHNR and CDR2 FQNEAQ (reference sequence).

The chain carries TRBV7-9 and TRBJ1-2, with D tentatively TRBD1 (6 bases). The CDR3 contains 15 residues. V gave up 5 bases and J gave up 0 bases, with 13 bases separating them. The germline V gene encodes CDR1 SEHNR and CDR2 FQNEAQ (reference sequence). The CDR3, as DNA: TGTGCCAGCAGCGCTTGGGACAAGACTAACTATGGCTACACCTTC. This encodes CASSAWDKTNYGYTF.

This chain joins TRBV27 and TRBJ2-1; 9 bases are a match to TRBD1. Germline V gene lookup returns CDR1 MNHEY and CDR2 SMNVEV (reference sequence). This CDR3 region has 14 residues. V trimming: 6 bases; J trimming: 7 bases; junction bases outside the gene matches: 7. Here the CDR3 DNA reads TGTGCCAGCAGCCTCGGGACAGGGCCGAATGAGCAGTTCTTC. Amino acids: CASSLGTGPNEQFF.

The chain couples TRBV5-1 to TRBJ2-7; 7 positions match TRBD1. The CDR3 sequence is 13 residues long. The germline V gene encodes CDR1 SGHRS and CDR2 YFSETQ. The ends lost 4 bases at V and 1 base at J; junction bases unmatched: 2. The CDR3 DNA is TGCGCCAGCAGCCCGGGACAGTCCTACGAGCAGTACTTC. Translating gives CASSPGQSYEQYF.

V and J are TRBV5-1 and TRBJ2-7, with TRBD1 identical over 10 bases. The germline V gene encodes CDR1 SGHRS and CDR2 YFSETQ. There are 14 residues in the CDR3. V shed 4 bases and J 3 bases; nucleotides not matched to a gene: 4. The CDR3 DNA reads TGCGCCAGCAGCAAGGACAGGGGGAACTACGAGCAGTACTTC. This encodes CASSKDRGNYEQYF.

This chain links TRBV7-9 with TRBJ2-5; 8 positions match TRBD1. The CDR3 contains 13 residues. CDR1 SEHNR and CDR2 FQNEAQ come from the germline V gene (reference sequence). Trimming at V came to 1 base and at J to 5 bases, leaving 0 bases not matched to a gene. The CDR3 here is CASSLDRGETQYF. The CDR3 DNA reads TGTGCCAGCAGCTTAGACAGGGGGGAGACCCAGTACTTC.

This chain uses TRBV27 with TRBJ2-1, with D perhaps matching TRBD1 (6 bases). The germline V gene encodes CDR1 MNHEY and CDR2 SMNVEV (reference sequence). CDR3 length equals 14 residues. Trimming pared 0 bases from V and 6 bases from J, leaving 9 bases between. CDR3 residues: CASSLSGATNEQFF. The CDR3 DNA sequence: TGTGCCAGCAGTTTATCGGGGGCAACCAATGAGCAGTTCTTC.

J is TRBJ2-5 and V is TRBV5-4; tentative D call: TRBD2 (6 bases). The CDR3 runs 14 residues. Germline V lookup: CDR1 SGHNT, CDR2 YYREEE (reference sequence). Trimming pared 1 base from V and 2 bases from J, leaving 9 bases between. CDR3 DNA: TGTGCCAGCAGCTTGAGGAGGGATCAAGAGACCCAGTACTTC. Its protein is CASSLRRDQETQYF.

This chain uses TRBV2 with TRBJ1-4, with D perhaps TRBD1 (5 bases). The germline V gene encodes CDR1 SNHLY and CDR2 FYNNEI. With 6 bases removed from V and 7 bases from J, the gap between germline ends came to 27 bases. The CDR3 is 18 amino acids. CDR3 coding DNA: TGTGCCAGCAGGCGTGGGGGACTTGCTTGGGTACTTGGTGAAAAACTGTTTTTT. This translates into CASRRGGLAWVLGEKLFF.

The chain is built from TRBV5-5 and TRBJ1-4; no reliable D call. The CDR3 has 12 residues. With 1 base removed from V and 7 bases from J, the gap between germline ends came to 5 bases. From germline, CDR1 is SGHKS and CDR2 YYEKEE (reference sequence). Here the CDR3 reads CASSLTLEKLFF. In DNA, the CDR3 is TGTGCCAGCAGCTTGACTCTTGAAAAACTGTTTTTT.

J is TRBJ2-1 and V is TRBV9; 10 bases line up with TRBD2. CDR1 is SGDLS and CDR2 is YYNGEE in the germline V gene. The V and J ends lost 0 bases and 6 bases, in that order; junction bases with no gene match: 3. The CDR3 is made up of 15 amino acids. Here the CDR3 reads CASSVELAGPNEQFF. The CDR3, as DNA: TGTGCCAGCAGCGTAGAACTAGCGGGACCCAATGAGCAGTTCTTC.